This T cell receptor beta chain came from a study of CD8+CD57+ T cells in acquired aplastic anemia. Study-wide findings and caveats: A significant difference in CD8+ Simpson's diversity between patients and controls was not found.

About this clonotype itself: Its antigen is not known.

Profiles of TCR beta VDJ and CDR3 were generated from a genomic DNA template. TCRdb ran MiXCR on the reads and lists one entry per CDR3 protein. This table has about 180,000 distinct CDR3 sequences, around 45% appearing once. Trimming at V came to 3 bases and at J to 5 bases, leaving 8 bases not matched to a gene. This CDR3 has 16 residues. Germline V CDR1 and CDR2: MDHEN, SYDVKM. The specimen sequenced was sorted CD4+, CD8+, or CD8+CD57+ T cells (not recorded which) from PBMCs. The source is a human donor in good health. The gene calls are TRBV28 and TRBJ2-5, with 11 bases lining up with TRBD2. This chain's CDR3 is CASSFRLAGGGETQYF. The CDR3 region has the DNA TGTGCCAGCAGTTTTCGGCTAGCGGGAGGAGGGGAGACCCAGTACTTC. Based on the CDR3 plus reference TRBV28 and TRBJ2-5, the full variable domain is DVKVTQSSRYLVKRTGEKVFLECVQDMDHENMFWYRQDPGLGLRLIYFSYDVKMKEKGDIPEGYSVSREKKERFSLILESASTNQTSMYLCASSFRLAGGGETQYFGPGTRLLVL.